This TCR beta chain derives from a study of blood T cell repertoires in COVID-19. Study-wide background: Acute-phase and convalescent COVID-19 samples originated in the United States, Italy and Spain. T cells, B-cell-depleted T cells, or PBMCs supplied cDNA or gDNA.

Authors' processing steps: Estimation of nucleated cell counts was performed using reference gene primer amplification. The table came from immunoSEQ multiplex PCR; TCRdb's copy has only in-frame clones and leaves some out. D and trimming come from the DNA, and the V and J calls and clone size come from that table. The profile shows about 260,000 clones, 80% to 90% of them singletons. V lost 5 bases to trimming and J lost 2 bases; unmatched junction nucleotides: 5. This CDR3 contains 16 residues. Germline V gives CDR1 SGHTA, CDR2 FQGNSA. V gene TRBV7-2 combines with J gene TRBJ2-5; 13 bases line up with TRBD2. Source material: peripheral blood. The clonotype was recovered from a woman between 40 and 55 years old with acute or convalescent COVID-19. The CDR3 nucleotides are TGTGCCAGCAGCCCGGGACTAGCGGGGAGACAAGAGACCCAGTACTTC. Its translation: CASSPGLAGRQETQYF.